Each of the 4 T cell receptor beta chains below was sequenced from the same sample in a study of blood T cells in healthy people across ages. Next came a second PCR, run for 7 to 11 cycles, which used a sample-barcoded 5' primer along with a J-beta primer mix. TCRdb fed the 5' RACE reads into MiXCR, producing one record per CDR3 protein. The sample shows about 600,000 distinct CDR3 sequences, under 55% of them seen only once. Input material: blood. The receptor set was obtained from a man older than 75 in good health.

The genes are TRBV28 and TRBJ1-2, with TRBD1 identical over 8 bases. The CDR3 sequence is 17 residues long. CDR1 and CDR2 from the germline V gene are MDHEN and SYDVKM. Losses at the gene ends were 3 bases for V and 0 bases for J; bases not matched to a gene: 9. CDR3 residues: CASSFGQGGGTNYGYTF. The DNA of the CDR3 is TGTGCCAGCAGTTTCGGACAGGGAGGGGGGACTAACTATGGCTACACCTTC.

The chain's CDR3 is CSASVPSGSYNEQFF. DNA of the CDR3: TGCAGTGCTAGTGTCCCTAGCGGGAGTTACAATGAGCAGTTCTTC. This chain uses TRBV20-1 with TRBJ2-1, with 10 bases lining up with TRBD2. Trimming took 3 bases from V and 4 from J; bases not matched to a gene: 6. CDR3 length: 15 amino acids. CDR1 is DFQATT and CDR2 is SNEGSKA in the germline V gene (reference sequence).

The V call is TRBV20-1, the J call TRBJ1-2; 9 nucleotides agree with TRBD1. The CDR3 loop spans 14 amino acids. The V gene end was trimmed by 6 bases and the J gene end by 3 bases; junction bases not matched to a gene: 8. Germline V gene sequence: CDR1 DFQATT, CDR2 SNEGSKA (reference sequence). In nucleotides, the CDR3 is TGCAGTGCCCCCGGGGACAGGGACTACTATGGCTACACCTTC. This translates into CSAPGDRDYYGYTF.

The CDR3, as DNA: TGCAGCGTTGACTTTGGCCAGGGGATGGAGACCCAGTACTTC. This translates into CSVDFGQGMETQYF. J is TRBJ2-5 and V is TRBV29-1; weak D call: TRBD1 (6 bases). From germline, CDR1 is SQVTM and CDR2 ANQGSEA. The CDR3 length is 14 residues. Deletions cut 3 bases from V and 5 bases from J, with 16 bases between.